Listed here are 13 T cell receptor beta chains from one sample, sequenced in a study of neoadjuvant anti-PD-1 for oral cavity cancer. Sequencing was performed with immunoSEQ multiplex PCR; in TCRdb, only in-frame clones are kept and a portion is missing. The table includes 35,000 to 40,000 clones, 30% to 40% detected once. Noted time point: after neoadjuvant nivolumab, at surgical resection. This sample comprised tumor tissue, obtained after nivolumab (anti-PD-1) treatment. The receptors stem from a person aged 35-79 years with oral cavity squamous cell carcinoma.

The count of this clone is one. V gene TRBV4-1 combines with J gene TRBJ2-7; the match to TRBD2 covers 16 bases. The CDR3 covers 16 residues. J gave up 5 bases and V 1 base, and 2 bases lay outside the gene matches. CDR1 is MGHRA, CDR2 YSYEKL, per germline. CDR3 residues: CASSQGGLAGGHEQYF. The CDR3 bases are TGCGCCAGCAGCCAAGGGGGACTAGCGGGAGGGCACGAGCAGTACTTC.

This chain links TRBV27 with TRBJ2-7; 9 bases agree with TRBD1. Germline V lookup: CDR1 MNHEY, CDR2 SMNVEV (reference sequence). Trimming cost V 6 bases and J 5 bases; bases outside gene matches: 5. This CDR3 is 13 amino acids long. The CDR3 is CASSKQGADEQYF. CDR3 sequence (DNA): TGTGCCAGCAGCAAACAGGGGGCAGACGAGCAGTACTTC.

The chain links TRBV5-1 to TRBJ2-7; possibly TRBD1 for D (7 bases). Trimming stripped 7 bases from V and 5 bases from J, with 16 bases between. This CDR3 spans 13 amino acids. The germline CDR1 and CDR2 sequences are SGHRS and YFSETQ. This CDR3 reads CASGGSGGHEQYF. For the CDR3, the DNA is TGCGCCAGCGGTGGATCAGGGGGGCACGAGCAGTACTTC.

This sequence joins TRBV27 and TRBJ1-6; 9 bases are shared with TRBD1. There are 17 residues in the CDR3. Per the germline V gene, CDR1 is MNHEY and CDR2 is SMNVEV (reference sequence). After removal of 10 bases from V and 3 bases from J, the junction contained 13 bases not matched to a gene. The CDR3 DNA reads TGTGCCACCAAATCCTCAGGGACAGGGTTCTATAATTCACCCCTCCACTTT. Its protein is CATKSSGTGFYNSPLHF.

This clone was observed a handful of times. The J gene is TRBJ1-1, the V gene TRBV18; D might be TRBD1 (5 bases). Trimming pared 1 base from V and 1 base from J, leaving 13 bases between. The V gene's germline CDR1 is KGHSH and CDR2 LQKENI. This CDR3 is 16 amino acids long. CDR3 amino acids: CASSPRVGTANTEAFF. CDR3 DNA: TGTGCCAGCTCACCACGAGTCGGGACGGCGAACACTGAAGCTTTCTTT. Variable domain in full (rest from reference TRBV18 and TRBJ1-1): NAGVMQNPRHLVRRRGQEARLRCSPMKGHSHVYWYRQLPEEGLKFMVYLQKENIIDESGMPKERFSAEFPKEGPSILRIQQVVRGDSAAYFCASSPRVGTANTEAFFGQGTRLTVV.

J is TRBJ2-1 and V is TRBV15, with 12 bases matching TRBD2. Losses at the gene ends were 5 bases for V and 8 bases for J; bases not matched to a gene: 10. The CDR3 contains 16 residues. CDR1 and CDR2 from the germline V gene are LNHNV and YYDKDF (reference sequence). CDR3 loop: CATSDKLAGGGDEQFF. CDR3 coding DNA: TGTGCCACCAGCGATAAACTAGCGGGGGGAGGGGATGAGCAGTTCTTC.

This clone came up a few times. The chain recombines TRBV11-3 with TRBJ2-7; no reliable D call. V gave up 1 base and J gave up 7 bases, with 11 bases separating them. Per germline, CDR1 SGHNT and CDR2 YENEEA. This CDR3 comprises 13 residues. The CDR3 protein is CASSLAPGLEQYF. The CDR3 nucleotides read TGTGCCAGCAGCTTAGCTCCCGGGCTGGAGCAGTACTTC.

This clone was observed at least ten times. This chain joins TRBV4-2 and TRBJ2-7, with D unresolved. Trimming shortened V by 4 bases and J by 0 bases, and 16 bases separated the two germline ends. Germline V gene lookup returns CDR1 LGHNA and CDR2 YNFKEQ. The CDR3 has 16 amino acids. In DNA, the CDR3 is TGTGCCAGCAGCCGGATAGACTCGCGAAGCTCCTACGAGCAGTACTTC. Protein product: CASSRIDSRSSYEQYF.

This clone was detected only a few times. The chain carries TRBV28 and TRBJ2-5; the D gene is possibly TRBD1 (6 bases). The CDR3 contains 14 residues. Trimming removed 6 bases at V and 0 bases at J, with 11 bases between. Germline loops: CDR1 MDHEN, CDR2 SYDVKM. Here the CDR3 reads CASSPGTYQETQYF. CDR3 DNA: TGTGCCAGCAGCCCCGGGACATACCAAGAGACCCAGTACTTC.

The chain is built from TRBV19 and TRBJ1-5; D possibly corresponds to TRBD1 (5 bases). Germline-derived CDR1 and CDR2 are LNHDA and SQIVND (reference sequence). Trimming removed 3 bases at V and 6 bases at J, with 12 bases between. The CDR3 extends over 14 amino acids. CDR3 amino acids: CASSIMGTGQPQHF. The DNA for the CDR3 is TGTGCCAGTAGTATTATGGGGACGGGTCAGCCCCAGCATTTT.

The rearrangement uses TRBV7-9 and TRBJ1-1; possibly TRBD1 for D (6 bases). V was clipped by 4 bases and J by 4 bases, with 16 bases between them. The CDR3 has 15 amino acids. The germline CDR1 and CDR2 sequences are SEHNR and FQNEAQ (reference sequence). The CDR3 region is CASSSAGGWATEAFF. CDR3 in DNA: TGTGCCAGCAGCTCCGCGGGGGGCTGGGCCACTGAAGCTTTCTTT.

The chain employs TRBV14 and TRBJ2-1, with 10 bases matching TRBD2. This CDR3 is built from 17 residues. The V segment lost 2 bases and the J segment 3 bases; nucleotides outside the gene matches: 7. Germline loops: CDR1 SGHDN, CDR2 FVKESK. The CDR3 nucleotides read TGTGCCAGCAGCCAACTCCTCCTAGCGGGAGACTACAATGAGCAGTTCTTC. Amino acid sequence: CASSQLLLAGDYNEQFF.

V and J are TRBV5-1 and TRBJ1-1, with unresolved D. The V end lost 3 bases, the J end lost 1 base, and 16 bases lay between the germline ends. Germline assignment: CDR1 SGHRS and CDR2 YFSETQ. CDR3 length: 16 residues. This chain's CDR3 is CASSSGITTWNTEAFF. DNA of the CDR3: TGCGCCAGCAGCTCGGGAATTACCACTTGGAACACTGAAGCTTTCTTT.